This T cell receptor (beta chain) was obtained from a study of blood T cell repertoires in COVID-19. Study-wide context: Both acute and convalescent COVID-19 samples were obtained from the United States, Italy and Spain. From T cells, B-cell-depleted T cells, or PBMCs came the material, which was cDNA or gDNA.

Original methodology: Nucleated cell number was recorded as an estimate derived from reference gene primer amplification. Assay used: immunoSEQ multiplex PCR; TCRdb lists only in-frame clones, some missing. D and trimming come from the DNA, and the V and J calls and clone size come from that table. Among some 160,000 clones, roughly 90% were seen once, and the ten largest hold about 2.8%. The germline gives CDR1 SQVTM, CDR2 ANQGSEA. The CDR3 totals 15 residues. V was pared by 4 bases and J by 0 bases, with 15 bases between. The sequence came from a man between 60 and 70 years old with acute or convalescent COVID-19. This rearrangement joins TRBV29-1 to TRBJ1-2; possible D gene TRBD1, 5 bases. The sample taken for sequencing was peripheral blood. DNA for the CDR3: TGCAGCGTTGCAGGGTACTTGGGGACTAACTATGGCTACACCTTC. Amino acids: CSVAGYLGTNYGYTF.